This TCR beta chain originates from a study of blood T cell repertoires in COVID-19. Whole-study context: In each case, the material was cDNA or gDNA derived from T cells, B-cell-depleted T cells, or PBMCs.

Per the authors' pipeline: Amplification with reference gene primers provided the estimates of nucleated cell counts. The repertoire was sequenced with immunoSEQ multiplex PCR; TCRdb's copy has only in-frame clones and lacks some. The V and J calls and clone size come from that table; D and trimming were worked out from the DNA. Of some 30,000 clones listed, nearly 90% are singletons. The CDR3 covers 12 residues. CDR1 MRHNA and CDR2 SNTAGT come from the germline V gene. The V gene lost 10 bases and the J gene lost 5 bases, with 14 bases spanning the gap. Input material: peripheral blood. The receptor was isolated from a man at least 80 years old with acute or convalescent COVID-19. The chain carries TRBV6-4 and TRBJ1-1; no reliable D call. The CDR3 nucleotides are TGTGCCATCGGAGGGCGAGGGACTGAAGCTTTCTTT. Translating gives CAIGGRGTEAFF.